This TCR beta chain was captured in a study of blood T cell repertoires in COVID-19. On the study more broadly: There were acute and convalescent COVID-19 samples, and they came from the United States, Italy and Spain. PBMCs, B-cell-depleted T cells, or T cells were the source of the cDNA or gDNA that made up the material.

Original processing methods: Using reference gene primer amplification, nucleated cell counts were estimated. Sequencing was performed with immunoSEQ multiplex PCR; in TCRdb, only in-frame clones are kept and a portion is missing. From that table come the V and J calls and clone size; the DNA was used to work out D and trimming. This table holds roughly 280,000 clones, roughly 86% found once. V dropped 0 bases and J dropped 8 bases, with 22 bases sitting between them. The CDR3 runs 17 residues. Germline lookup yields CDR1 SNHLY and CDR2 FYNNEI. Those enrolled in Seattle joined during active infection and were followed longitudinally afterward.

The sample consisted of peripheral blood. The gene calls are TRBV2 and TRBJ1-2; D possibly corresponds to TRBD1 (6 bases). The receptor's source is a woman aged 25 to 39 with COVID-19, enrolled during active disease. CDR3 bases: TGTGCCAGCAGTGAAGCGCTGACCAGGGGAGATACTAACGGCTACACCTTC. Translating gives CASSEALTRGDTNGYTF.